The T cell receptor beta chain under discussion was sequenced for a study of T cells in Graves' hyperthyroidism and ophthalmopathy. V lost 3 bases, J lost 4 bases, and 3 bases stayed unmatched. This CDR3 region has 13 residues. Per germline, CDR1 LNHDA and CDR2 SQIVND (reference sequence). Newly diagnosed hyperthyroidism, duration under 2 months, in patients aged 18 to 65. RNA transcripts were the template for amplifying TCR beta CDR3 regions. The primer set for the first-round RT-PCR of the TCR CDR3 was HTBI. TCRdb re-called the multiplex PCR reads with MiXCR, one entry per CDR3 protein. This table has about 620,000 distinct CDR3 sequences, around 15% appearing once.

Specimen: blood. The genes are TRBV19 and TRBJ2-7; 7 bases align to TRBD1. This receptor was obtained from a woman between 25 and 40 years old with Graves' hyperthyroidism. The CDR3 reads CASSIARGYEQYF. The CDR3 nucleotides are TGTGCCAGTAGTATCGCCAGGGGGTACGAGCAGTACTTC.